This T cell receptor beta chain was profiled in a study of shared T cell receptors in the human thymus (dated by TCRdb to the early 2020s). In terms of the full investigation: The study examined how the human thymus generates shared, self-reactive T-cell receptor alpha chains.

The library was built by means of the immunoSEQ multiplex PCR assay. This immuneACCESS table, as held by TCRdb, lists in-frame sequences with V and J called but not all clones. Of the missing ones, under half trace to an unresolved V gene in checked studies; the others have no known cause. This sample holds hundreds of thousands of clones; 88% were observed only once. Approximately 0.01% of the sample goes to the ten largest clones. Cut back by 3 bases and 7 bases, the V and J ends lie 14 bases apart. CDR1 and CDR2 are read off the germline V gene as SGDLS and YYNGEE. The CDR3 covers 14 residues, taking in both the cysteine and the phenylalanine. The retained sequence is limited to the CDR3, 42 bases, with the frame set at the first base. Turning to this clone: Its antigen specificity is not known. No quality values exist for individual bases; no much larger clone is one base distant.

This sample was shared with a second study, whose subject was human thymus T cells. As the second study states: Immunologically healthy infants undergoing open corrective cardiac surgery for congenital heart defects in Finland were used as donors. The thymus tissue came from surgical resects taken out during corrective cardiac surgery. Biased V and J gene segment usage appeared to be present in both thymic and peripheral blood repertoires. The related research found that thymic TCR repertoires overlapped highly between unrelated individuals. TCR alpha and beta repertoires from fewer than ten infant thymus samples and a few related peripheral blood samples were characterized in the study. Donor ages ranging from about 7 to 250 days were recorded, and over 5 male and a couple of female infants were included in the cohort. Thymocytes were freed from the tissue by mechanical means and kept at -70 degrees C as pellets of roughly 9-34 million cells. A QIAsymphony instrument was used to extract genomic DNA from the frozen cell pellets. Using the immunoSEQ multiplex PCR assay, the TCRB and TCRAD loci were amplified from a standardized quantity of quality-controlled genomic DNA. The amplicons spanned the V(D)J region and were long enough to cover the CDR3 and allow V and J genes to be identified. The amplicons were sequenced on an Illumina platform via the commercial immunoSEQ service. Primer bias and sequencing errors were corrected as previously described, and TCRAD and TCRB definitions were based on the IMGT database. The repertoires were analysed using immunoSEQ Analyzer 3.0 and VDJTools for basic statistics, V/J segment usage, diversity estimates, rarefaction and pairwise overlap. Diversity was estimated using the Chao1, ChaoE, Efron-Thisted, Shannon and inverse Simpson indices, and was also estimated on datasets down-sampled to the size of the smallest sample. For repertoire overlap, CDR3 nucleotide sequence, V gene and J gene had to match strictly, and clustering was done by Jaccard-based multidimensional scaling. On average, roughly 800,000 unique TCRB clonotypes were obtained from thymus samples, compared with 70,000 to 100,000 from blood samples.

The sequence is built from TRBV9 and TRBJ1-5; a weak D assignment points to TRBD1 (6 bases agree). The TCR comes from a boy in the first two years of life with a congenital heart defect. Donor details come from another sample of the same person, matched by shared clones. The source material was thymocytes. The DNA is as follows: TGTGCCAGCAGCGCCGGACAGAGTGGGCAGCCCCAGCATTTT. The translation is CASSAGQSGQPQHF.